The next 17 T cell receptor beta chains were all read from a single sample in a study of human T cells and chemical hapten exposure. Time point specified: patch test 3, about 24 weeks after DPC sensitization. Treatment denoted: therapeutic diphenylcyclopropenone sensitization with weekly scalp DPC. TCRdb reprocessed the RACE reads with MiXCR, giving one entry per CDR3 protein. The sample yields 50,000 to 80,000 distinct CDR3 sequences, approximately 11% seen once. The sequencing here drew on whole blood, taken in connection with sensitization to the hapten diphenylcyclopropenone (DPC). These receptors were obtained from a woman aged 25-40 years with alopecia areata. Some clones in this sample may be carry-over from other donors' samples.

This clonotype has ten or more counts. The J gene is TRBJ2-1, the V gene TRBV5-1; the D gene is possibly TRBD1 (6 bases). From germline, CDR1 is SGHRS and CDR2 YFSETQ. CDR3 length equals 13 residues. With 0 bases removed from V and 7 bases from J, the gap between germline ends came to 8 bases. CDR3 sequence reads: CASSLGQGNEQFF. The CDR3 DNA reads TGCGCCAGCAGCTTGGGGCAGGGGAATGAGCAGTTCTTC.

This clonotype occurred many times. The chain is built from TRBV7-2 and TRBJ1-5; D gene ambiguous. CDR1 and CDR2 from the germline V gene are SGHTA and FQGNSA. The V and J ends lost 0 bases and 0 bases respectively, with 0 bases between them. This CDR3 is built from 13 residues. CDR3 nucleotide sequence: TGTGCCAGCAGCTTAGCTAGCAATCAGCCCCAGCATTTT. Translation: CASSLASNQPQHF.

This chain connects TRBV6-2 or TRBV6-3 to TRBJ1-2; no definite D call. The V gene lost 5 bases and the J gene lost 4 bases, with 11 bases spanning the gap. The CDR3 is 13 amino acids. Germline CDR1 and CDR2: MNHEY and SVGEGT. CDR3 protein: CASSRDGIYGYTF. The DNA of the CDR3 is TGTGCCAGCAGTCGCGACGGAATCTATGGCTACACCTTC.

This clonotype has a handful of counts. The chain carries TRBV7-9 and TRBJ2-1; D gene uncertain. Trimming removed 5 bases from V and 14 bases from J, with 13 bases in between. CDR1 is SEHNR and CDR2 is FQNEAQ in the germline V gene (reference sequence). The CDR3 spans 11 residues. CDR3 in amino acids: CASSPQNAKFF. The CDR3 DNA reads TGTGCCAGCAGCCCACAGAACGCTAAGTTCTTC.

This clonotype appeared a few times. The genes are TRBV28 and TRBJ1-1; D gene uncertain. V gave up 3 bases and J gave up 11 bases, with 19 bases separating them. The CDR3 covers 14 residues. The germline V gene encodes CDR1 MDHEN and CDR2 SYDVKM. The DNA of the CDR3 is TGTGCCAGCAGTTTGGAAAGGACCCAACGAGGGGCTTTCTTT. Protein: CASSLERTQRGAFF.

The chain carries TRBV20-1 and TRBJ2-5; 10 nucleotides align to TRBD2. J lost 2 bases, V lost 6 bases, and 6 bases had no gene match. The length of the CDR3 is 14 residues. Germline CDR1 is DFQATT and CDR2 is SNEGSKA (reference sequence). CDR3 amino acids: CSAKLSGGQETQYF. The DNA of the CDR3 is TGCAGTGCAAAGCTTAGCGGGGGGCAAGAGACCCAGTACTTC.

This clonotype has at least ten counts. V gene TRBV6-5 combines with J gene TRBJ1-2; D might be TRBD1 (6 bases). Germline-derived CDR1 and CDR2 are MNHEY and SVGAGI. V lost 5 bases and J lost 4, with 20 bases in between. This CDR3 region has 16 residues. This CDR3 reads CASSPRDGGGGYGYTF. DNA for the CDR3: TGTGCCAGCAGTCCCCGGGACGGCGGAGGGGGCTATGGCTACACCTTC.

This clonotype was seen a handful of times. The genes are TRBV30 and TRBJ1-6; D gene uncertain. V shed 5 bases and J shed 7 bases, with 18 bases lying between them. CDR3 length: 15 residues. The V gene's germline CDR1 is GTSNPN and CDR2 SVGIG (reference sequence). CDR3 sequence reads: CAWSKGLTDNSPLHF. The CDR3 nucleotides read TGTGCCTGGTCGAAGGGCCTTACTGACAATTCACCCCTCCACTTT. Complete variable domain (other parts from reference TRBV30 and TRBJ1-6): SQTIHQWPATLVQPVGSPLSLECTVEGTSNPNLYWYRQAAGRGLQLLFYSVGIGQISSEVPQNLSASRPQDRQFILSSKKLLLSDSGFYLCAWSKGLTDNSPLHFGNGTRLTVT.

The chain uses TRBV7-2 and TRBJ1-4; TRBD1 agrees at 7 bases. Germline V CDR1 and CDR2: SGHTA, FQGNSA. V was pared by 2 bases and J by 8 bases, with 5 bases of the junction left unmatched. This CDR3 is 14 amino acids long. CDR3 amino acids: CASSLSRGIEKLFF. CDR3 bases: TGTGCCAGCAGCTTAAGCAGGGGGATAGAAAAACTGTTTTTT.

This rearrangement joins TRBV18 to TRBJ1-4; no clear D. Germline values: CDR1 KGHSH, CDR2 LQKENI. The V end was cut by 2 bases, the J end by 1 base, with 5 bases between. The CDR3 covers 14 residues. The CDR3 sequence: CASSPAITNEKLFF. The CDR3 region has the DNA TGTGCCAGCTCACCAGCGATAACTAATGAAAAACTGTTTTTT.

This clonotype came up many times. The gene calls are TRBV6-4 and TRBJ2-7; D is possibly TRBD1 (7 bases). Germline CDR1 and CDR2: MRHNA and SNTAGT. CDR3 length: 16 residues. V lost 5 bases and J lost 0, with 17 bases in between. The CDR3 loop is CASSLPGGKSSYEQYF. CDR3 bases: TGTGCCAGCAGTTTACCAGGGGGGAAGAGCTCCTACGAGCAGTACTTC.

This clonotype was found many times. V usage is TRBV28 and J usage is TRBJ1-3, with a weak D call TRBD1 (5 bases). Trimming shortened V by 2 bases and J by 0 bases, and 11 bases separated the two germline ends. This CDR3 region has 16 residues. Germline loops: CDR1 MDHEN, CDR2 SYDVKM. CDR3 DNA: TGTGCCAGCAGTTTAACAGGTTGGAGCTCTGGAAACACCATATATTTT. Residues: CASSLTGWSSGNTIYF.

This clonotype was observed a handful of times. Its ends do not fully match the called genes, so a read error is possible. The chain employs TRBV7-6 and TRBJ1-1; the match to TRBD1 covers 7 bases. Germline V gives CDR1 SGHVS, CDR2 FNYEAQ. CDR3 length: 14 residues. DNA for the CDR3: TGTGTCAGCAGCTCCAGGGGGGCCAACACTGAAGCTTTCTTT. Translated: CVSSSRGANTEAFF.

CDR3 residues: CASTRDFSNQPQHF. The CDR3, as DNA: TGTGCCAGCACCAGGGACTTCAGCAATCAGCCCCAGCATTTT. This chain links TRBV2 with TRBJ1-5; D perhaps matches TRBD1 (5 bases). Germline values: CDR1 SNHLY, CDR2 FYNNEI. CDR3 length: 14 residues. V was shortened by 7 bases and J by 1 base, with 11 bases between the two germline ends.

This clonotype was seen repeatedly, ten times or more. This sequence joins TRBV12-3 or TRBV12-4 and TRBJ1-6, with 7 nucleotides matching TRBD1. The CDR3 is made up of 15 amino acids. With 1 base clipped from V and 9 bases from J, the junction kept 6 bases outside the gene matches. The CDR3 DNA sequence: TGTGCCAGCAGTTTAGGGGGACAGTTCACTTCACCCCTCCACTTT. It codes for CASSLGGQFTSPLHF.

The rearrangement links TRBV10-2 to TRBJ1-2; the D gene is possibly TRBD1 (5 bases). CDR3 length: 15 residues. Germline-derived CDR1 and CDR2 are WSHSY and SAAADI. The V gene lost 2 bases and the J gene lost 4 bases, with 14 bases spanning the gap. The CDR3 sequence: CASSEGHRVGYGYTF. For the CDR3, the DNA is TGCGCCAGCAGTGAGGGACATCGAGTGGGCTATGGCTACACCTTC.

This clonotype was seen more than once but under ten times. The chain links TRBV6-4 to TRBJ2-3, with no clear D. Trimming cost V 0 bases and J 2 bases, with 3 bases left between them. From germline, CDR1 is MRHNA and CDR2 SNTAGT. CDR3 length: 13 amino acids. CDR3 in amino acids: CASSDSPTDTQYF. The CDR3 DNA is TGTGCCAGCAGTGACTCGCCCACAGATACGCAGTATTTT.